Detailed here is one T cell receptor beta chain. This clone has just one count. Its antigen has not been determined. Base qualities are not provided; no much larger clone lies one nucleotide away. This sample stems from a study of blood T cell repertoires in COVID-19 (TCRdb year 2020). About the investigation overall: Samples from collaborators originated in the United States, Italy and Spain and spanned both the acute and convalescent phases of COVID-19. The repertoires were released in a freely available public database meant as a resource for research on the immune response to SARS-CoV-2. Subjects who had been exposed to COVID-19, were actively infected with it, or had recovered from it provided the deeply sampled blood TCRbeta repertoires that made up the dataset. The sample metadata nearly always contained a de-identified subject ID, COVID-19 status, age in years and sex. The samples were drawn from the first 160 participants of the ongoing ImmuneRACE study and from over a thousand subjects provided by 6 global collaborators. The material from the prospective study consisted of cDNA or gDNA derived from T cells, B-cell-depleted T cells, or PBMCs. Where HLA class I and class II types were available, the types were taken from metadata supplied by the sample provider, not from assay-based typing. Points the paper makes about the study in general: The quantity of clinical and demographic metadata differed by source and by participant and was supplied without curation.

The germline V gene provides CDR1 SGHVS and CDR2 FNYEAQ. Inclusive of the bounding cysteine and phenylalanine, the CDR3 is 15 residues long. The CDR3 DNA has 45 bases and is translated from base 1. Trimming takes 6 bases from V and 4 bases from J, and the germline ends sit 16 bases apart. The immunoSEQ Assay, a bias-controlled multiplex PCR, was used to amplify TCRbeta CDR3 regions from genomic DNA. The authors processed their data as follows. The number of nucleated cells in each sample was estimated from the amplification of reference gene primers within the assay. To quantify the absolute abundance of each unique TCRbeta CDR3 rearrangement, sequence reads were collapsed and filtered. For each sample, productive Simpson clonality was calculated by taking the square root of Simpson's diversity index across productive rearrangements. TCRdb took over this immuneACCESS table, retaining in-frame rearrangements with V and J assigned. Such tables are incomplete; in checked studies, under half of the missing clones stem from an unresolved V gene, and the remainder is unexplained. That table furnishes V, J and clone size, whereas the DNA furnished D and trimming. The table for this sample lists about 220,000 clones; around 89% of them were counted only once. Roughly 15% of the sample goes to the ten largest clones.

Participants in the prospective study were aged about 18 to 100 years, lived in 24 United States geographic areas, and enrolled through a virtual design. In the prospective study, participants were assigned to cohorts based on the clinical history participants reported in a screening survey and a study questionnaire. Exposed participants had been in contact, within 2 weeks of entering the study, with a person who had a PCR-confirmed or clinician-diagnosed case of COVID-19. Each participant in the prospective study had whole blood, serum and a nasopharyngeal or oropharyngeal swab collected by mobile phlebotomists. Over an approximately 2-month period, participants in the prospective study had the option of providing additional blood draws and questionnaires. Prospective study blood samples were shipped either frozen or at room temperature before DNA extraction.

The sequenced sample was PBMCs or T cells enriched from blood (not recorded which). The rearrangement combines TRBV7-6 with TRBJ1-3, with TRBD1 as a weak D call on 6 bases. The TCR comes from a man in his thirties or forties who had been exposed to COVID-19. The sequenced DNA is TGTGCCAGCAGTTCCCGTGTGGGGGCGGGAAACACCATATATTTT. Translated, this is CASSSRVGAGNTIYF.